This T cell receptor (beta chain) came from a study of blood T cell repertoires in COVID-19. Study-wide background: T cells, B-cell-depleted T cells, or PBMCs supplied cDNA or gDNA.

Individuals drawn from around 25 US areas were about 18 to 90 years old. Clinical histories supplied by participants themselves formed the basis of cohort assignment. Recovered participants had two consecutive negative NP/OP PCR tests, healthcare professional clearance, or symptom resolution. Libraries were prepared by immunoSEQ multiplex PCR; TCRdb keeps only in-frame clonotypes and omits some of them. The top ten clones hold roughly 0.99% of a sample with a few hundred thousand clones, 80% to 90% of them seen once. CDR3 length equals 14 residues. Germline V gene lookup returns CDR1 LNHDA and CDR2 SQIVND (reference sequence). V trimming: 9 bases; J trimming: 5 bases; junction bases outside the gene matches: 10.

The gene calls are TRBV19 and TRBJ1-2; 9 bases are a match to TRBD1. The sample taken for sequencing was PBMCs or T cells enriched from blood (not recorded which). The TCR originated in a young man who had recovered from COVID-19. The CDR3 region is CASEKTGGKYGYTF. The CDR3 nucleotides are TGTGCCAGCGAAAAGACAGGGGGGAAGTATGGCTACACCTTC.